The source of this T cell receptor beta chain is a study of blood T cell repertoires in COVID-19. Study-wide background: Whether acute or convalescent, the COVID-19 samples came from the United States, Italy and Spain.

The V gene's germline CDR1 is KGHSH and CDR2 LQKENI. The CDR3 consists of 15 residues. V was pared by 3 bases and J by 2 bases, with 3 bases of the junction left unmatched. Authors' analysis steps: Counts of nucleated cells, estimated from reference gene primer amplification, were obtained. Generated by immunoSEQ multiplex PCR, the TCRdb table keeps only in-frame clones and is missing some. V and J calls and clone size are copied from that table; D and trimming were computed from the DNA. The sample consists of about 170,000 clones, about 74% of them appearing once. Sequenced input: peripheral blood. This rearrangement joins TRBV18 to TRBJ1-4; 7 bases agree with TRBD1. The TCR was taken from a woman older than 75 with acute or convalescent COVID-19. In DNA form, the CDR3 reads TGTGCCAGCTCACCCGACAGGGTGACTAATGAAAAACTGTTTTTT. Translating gives CASSPDRVTNEKLFF.